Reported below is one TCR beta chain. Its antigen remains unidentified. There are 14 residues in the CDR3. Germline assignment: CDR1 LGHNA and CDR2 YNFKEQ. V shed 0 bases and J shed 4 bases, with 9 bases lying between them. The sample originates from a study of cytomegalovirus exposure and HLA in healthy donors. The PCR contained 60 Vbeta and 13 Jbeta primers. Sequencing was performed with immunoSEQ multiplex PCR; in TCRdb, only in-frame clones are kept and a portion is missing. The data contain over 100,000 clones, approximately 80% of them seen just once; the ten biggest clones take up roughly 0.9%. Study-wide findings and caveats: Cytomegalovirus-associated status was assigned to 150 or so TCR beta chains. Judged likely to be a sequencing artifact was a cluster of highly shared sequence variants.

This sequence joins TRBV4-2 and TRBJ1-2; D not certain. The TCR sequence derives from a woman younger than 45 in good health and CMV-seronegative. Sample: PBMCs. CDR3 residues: CASSQEQMVYGYTF. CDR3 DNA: TGTGCCAGCAGCCAAGAACAGATGGTCTATGGCTACACCTTC.